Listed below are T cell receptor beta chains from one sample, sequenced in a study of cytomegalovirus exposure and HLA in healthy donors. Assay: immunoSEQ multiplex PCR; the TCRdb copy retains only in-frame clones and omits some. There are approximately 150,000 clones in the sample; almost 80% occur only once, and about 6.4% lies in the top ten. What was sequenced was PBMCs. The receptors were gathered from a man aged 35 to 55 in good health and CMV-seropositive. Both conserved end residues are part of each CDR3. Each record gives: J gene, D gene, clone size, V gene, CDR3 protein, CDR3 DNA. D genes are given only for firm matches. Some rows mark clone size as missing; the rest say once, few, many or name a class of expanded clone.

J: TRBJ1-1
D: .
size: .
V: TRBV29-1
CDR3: CSVEQGRGTEAFF
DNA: TGCAGCGTGGAACAGGGAAGGGGCACTGAAGCTTTCTTT

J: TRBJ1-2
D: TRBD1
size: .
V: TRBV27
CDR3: CASSTPGQGSGYTF
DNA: TGTGCCAGCAGTACCCCGGGACAGGGTTCTGGCTACACCTTC

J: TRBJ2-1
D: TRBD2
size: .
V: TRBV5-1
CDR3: CASSGSGRQNNEQFF
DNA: TGCGCCAGCAGCGGGAGCGGGAGGCAGAACAATGAGCAGTTCTTC

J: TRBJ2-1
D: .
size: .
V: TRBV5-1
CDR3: CASSLAQGFEQFF
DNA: TGCGCCAGCAGCTTGGCCCAGGGTTTTGAGCAGTTCTTC

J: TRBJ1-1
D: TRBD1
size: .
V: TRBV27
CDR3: CASSPPGQGYTEAFF
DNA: TGTGCCAGCAGTCCCCCGGGACAGGGGTACACTGAAGCTTTCTTT

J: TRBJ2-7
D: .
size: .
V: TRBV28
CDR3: CASGDRSYEQYF
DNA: TGTGCCAGCGGCGACAGGTCCTACGAGCAGTACTTC

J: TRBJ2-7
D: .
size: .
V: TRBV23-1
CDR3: CASSQESQSYEQYF
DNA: TGCGCCAGCAGTCAAGAGTCACAGTCCTACGAGCAGTACTTC

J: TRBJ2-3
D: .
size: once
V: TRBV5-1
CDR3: CASSFGQDTDTQYF
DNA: TGCGCCAGCAGCTTTGGGCAGGACACAGATACGCAGTATTTT

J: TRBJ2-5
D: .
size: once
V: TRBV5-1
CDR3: CASSLTPGVQETQYF
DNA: TGCGCCAGCAGCTTAACTCCAGGGGTCCAAGAGACCCAGTACTTC

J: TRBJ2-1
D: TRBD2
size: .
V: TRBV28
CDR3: CASSGPGLDSINEQFF
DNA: TGTGCCAGCAGTGGCCCGGGACTAGACAGTATCAATGAGCAGTTCTTC

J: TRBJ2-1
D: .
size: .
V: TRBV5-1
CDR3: CASSPDTSSYNEQFF
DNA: TGCGCCAGCAGCCCGGACACGAGCTCCTACAATGAGCAGTTCTTC

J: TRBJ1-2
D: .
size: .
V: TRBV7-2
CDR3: CASSRGPRTYGYTF
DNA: TGTGCCAGCAGCAGGGGCCCGAGGACCTATGGCTACACCTTC

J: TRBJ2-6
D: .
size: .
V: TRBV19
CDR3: CASTGHLSGANVLTF
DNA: TGTGCCAGTACGGGACATCTCTCTGGGGCCAACGTCCTGACTTTC

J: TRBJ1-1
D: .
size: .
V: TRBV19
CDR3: CASRVGGGAFF
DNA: TGTGCCAGTAGGGTGGGCGGGGGGGCTTTCTTT

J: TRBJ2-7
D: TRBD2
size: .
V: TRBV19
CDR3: CASKRENSYEQYF
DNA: TGTGCCAGTAAGCGGGAGAACTCCTACGAGCAGTACTTC

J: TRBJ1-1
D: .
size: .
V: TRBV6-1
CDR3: CASSELGSLNTEAFF
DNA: TGTGCCAGCAGTGAATTGGGCAGTTTGAACACTGAAGCTTTCTTT

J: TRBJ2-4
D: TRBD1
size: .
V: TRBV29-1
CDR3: CSVSDRAKNSQYF
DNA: TGCAGCGTTTCCGACAGGGCCAAAAACAGTCAGTACTTC

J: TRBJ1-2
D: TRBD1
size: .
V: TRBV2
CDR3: CASKGQVLYGYTF
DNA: TGTGCCAGCAAAGGACAGGTCCTCTATGGCTACACCTTC

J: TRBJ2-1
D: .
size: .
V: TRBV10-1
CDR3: CASSSSTRSPPASSYNEQFF
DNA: TGCGCCAGCAGTTCCTCGACTAGGTCCCCCCCCGCTAGCTCCTACAATGAGCAGTTCTTC

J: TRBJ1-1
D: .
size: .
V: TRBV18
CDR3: CASLRTPHTEAFF
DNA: TGTGCCAGCTTGAGGACTCCCCACACTGAAGCTTTCTTT

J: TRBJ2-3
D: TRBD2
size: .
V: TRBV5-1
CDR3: CASSRAGTSGTDTQYF
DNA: TGCGCCAGCAGCAGGGCCGGGACTAGCGGAACAGATACGCAGTATTTT

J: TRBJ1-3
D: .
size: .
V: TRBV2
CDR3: CASSAGYSGNTIYF
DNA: TGTGCCAGCAGTGCAGGGTATTCTGGAAACACCATATATTTT

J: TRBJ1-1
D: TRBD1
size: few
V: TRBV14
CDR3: CASSQGQGATTEAFF
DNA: TGTGCCAGCAGCCAGGGACAGGGGGCGACCACTGAAGCTTTCTTT

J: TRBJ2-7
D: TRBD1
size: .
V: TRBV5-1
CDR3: CASRGQGNYEQYF
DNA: TGCGCCAGCCGGGGACAGGGAAATTACGAGCAGTACTTC

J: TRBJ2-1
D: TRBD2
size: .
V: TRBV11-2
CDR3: CASKLGGSFNEQFF
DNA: TGTGCCAGTAAGTTGGGGGGGAGTTTCAATGAGCAGTTCTTC

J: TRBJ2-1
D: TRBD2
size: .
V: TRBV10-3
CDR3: CAIGSGSGTDEQFF
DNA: TGTGCCATCGGAAGCGGGAGTGGTACGGATGAGCAGTTCTTC

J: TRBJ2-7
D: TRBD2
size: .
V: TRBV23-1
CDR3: CASSQVLKREGRSLYEQYF
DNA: TGCGCCAGCAGCCAAGTTTTAAAGCGGGAGGGCAGATCTCTCTACGAGCAGTACTTC

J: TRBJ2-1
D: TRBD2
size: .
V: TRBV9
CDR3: CASSSRELSYNEQFF
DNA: TGTGCCAGCAGCTCGCGGGAGCTGTCCTACAATGAGCAGTTCTTC

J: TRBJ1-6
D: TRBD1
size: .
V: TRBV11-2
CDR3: CASSTEQGQYNSPLHF
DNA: TGTGCCAGCAGTACTGAACAGGGACAGTATAATTCACCCCTCCACTTT

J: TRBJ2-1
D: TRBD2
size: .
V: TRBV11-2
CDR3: CASSLRTSGTNNEQFF
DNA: TGTGCCAGCAGCCTGAGGACTAGCGGGACCAACAATGAGCAGTTCTTC

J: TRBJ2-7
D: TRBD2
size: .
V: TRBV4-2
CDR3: CASSRGGAGGQTYEQYF
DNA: TGTGCCAGCAGCCGAGGGGGGGCGGGAGGTCAAACCTACGAGCAGTACTTC

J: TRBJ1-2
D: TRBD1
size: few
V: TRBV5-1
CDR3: CASSGGQGNYGYTF
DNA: TGCGCCAGCAGCGGCGGACAGGGGAACTATGGCTACACCTTC

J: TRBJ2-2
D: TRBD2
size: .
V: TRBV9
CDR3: CASSVPSGRTAGELFF
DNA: TGTGCCAGCAGCGTACCCAGCGGGAGGACCGCCGGGGAGCTGTTTTTT

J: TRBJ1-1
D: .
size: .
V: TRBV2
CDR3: CASSGNREAFF
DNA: TGTGCCAGCAGTGGAAACAGGGAAGCTTTCTTT

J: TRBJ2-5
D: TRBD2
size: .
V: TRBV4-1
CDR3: CASSSGLLQETQYF
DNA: TGCGCCAGCAGCTCGGGACTACTTCAAGAGACCCAGTACTTC

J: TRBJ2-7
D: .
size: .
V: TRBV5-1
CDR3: CASSFTLSSYEQYF
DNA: TGCGCCAGCAGCTTTACGCTTAGCTCCTACGAGCAGTACTTC

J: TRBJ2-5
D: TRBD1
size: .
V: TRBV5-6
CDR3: CASSGTGLEETQYF
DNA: TGTGCCAGCAGCGGGACAGGACTGGAAGAGACCCAGTACTTC

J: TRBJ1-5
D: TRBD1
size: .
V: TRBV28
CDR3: CASSQQGAQPQHF
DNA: TGTGCCAGCAGTCAGCAGGGGGCTCAGCCCCAGCATTTT

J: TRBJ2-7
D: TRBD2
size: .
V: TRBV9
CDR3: CASSVELAGGEQYF
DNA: TGTGCCAGCAGCGTAGAACTAGCGGGAGGTGAGCAGTACTTC

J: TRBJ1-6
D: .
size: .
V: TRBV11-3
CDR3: CASSLDRTNSPLHF
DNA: TGTGCCAGCAGCTTAGACAGGACAAATTCACCCCTCCACTTT

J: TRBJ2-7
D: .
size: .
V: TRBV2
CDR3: CASSETEYGSYEQYF
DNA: TGTGCCAGCAGTGAGACAGAGTACGGCTCCTACGAGCAGTACTTC

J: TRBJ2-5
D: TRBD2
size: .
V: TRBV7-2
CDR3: CASNPGGGETQYF
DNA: TGTGCCAGCAACCCTGGGGGAGGGGAGACCCAGTACTTC

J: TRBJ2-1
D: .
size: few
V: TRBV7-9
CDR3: CASSLENGNEQFF
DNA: TGTGCCAGCAGCTTAGAAAACGGCAATGAGCAGTTCTTC

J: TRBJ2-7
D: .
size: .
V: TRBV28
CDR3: CASSLSGEQYF
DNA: TGTGCCAGCAGTTTATCGGGGGAGCAGTACTTC

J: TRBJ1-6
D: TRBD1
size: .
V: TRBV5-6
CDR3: CASSFYGQGWTSPLHF
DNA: TGTGCCAGCAGCTTTTACGGACAGGGGTGGACTTCACCCCTCCACTTT

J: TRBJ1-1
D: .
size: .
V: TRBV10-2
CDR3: CASNRGSHTEAFF
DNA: TGCGCCAGCAACCGGGGGTCGCACACTGAAGCTTTCTTT

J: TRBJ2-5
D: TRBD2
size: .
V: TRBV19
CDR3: CASRLAEREWETQYF
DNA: TGTGCCAGCCGATTGGCTGAGCGGGAGTGGGAGACCCAGTACTTC

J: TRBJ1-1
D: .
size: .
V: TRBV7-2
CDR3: CASSPDPSGEAFF
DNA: TGTGCCAGCAGCCCTGACCCATCCGGGGAAGCTTTCTTT

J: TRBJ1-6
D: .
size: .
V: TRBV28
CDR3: CASSLVQGGSPLHF
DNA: TGTGCCAGCAGTTTGGTTCAGGGCGGTTCACCCCTCCACTTT

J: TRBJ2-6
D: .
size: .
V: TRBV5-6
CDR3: CASSPRQSSGANVLTF
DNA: TGTGCCAGCAGTCCCAGGCAAAGCTCTGGGGCCAACGTCCTGACTTTC

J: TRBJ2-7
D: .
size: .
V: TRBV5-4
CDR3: CASSLGGTGSYEQYF
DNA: TGTGCCAGCAGCTTGGGGGGCACCGGGAGCTACGAGCAGTACTTC

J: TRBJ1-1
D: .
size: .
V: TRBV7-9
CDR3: CASSLNRADNEAFF
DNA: TGTGCCAGCAGCTTAAACAGGGCTGACAATGAAGCTTTCTTT

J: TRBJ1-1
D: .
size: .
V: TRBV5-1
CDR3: CASSYRAPEGGEAFF
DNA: TGCGCCAGCAGCTACCGGGCCCCCGAAGGGGGTGAAGCTTTCTTT

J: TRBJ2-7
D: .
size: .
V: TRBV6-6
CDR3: CASSYSNNEQYF
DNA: TGTGCCAGCAGTTACTCCAACAACGAGCAGTACTTC